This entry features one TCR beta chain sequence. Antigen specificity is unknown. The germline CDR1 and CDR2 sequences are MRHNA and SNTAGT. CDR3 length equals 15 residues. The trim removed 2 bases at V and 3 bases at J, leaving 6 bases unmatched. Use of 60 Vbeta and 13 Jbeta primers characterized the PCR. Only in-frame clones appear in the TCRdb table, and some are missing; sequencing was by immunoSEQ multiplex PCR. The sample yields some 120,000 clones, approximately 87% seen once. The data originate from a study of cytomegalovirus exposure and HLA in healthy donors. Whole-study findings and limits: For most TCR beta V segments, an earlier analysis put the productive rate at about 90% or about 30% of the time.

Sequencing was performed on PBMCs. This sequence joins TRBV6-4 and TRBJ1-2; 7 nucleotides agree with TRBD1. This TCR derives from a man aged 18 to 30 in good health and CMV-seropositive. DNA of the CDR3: TGTGCCAGCAGTGACGGTACAGGGGATTACTATGGCTACACCTTC. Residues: CASSDGTGDYYGYTF.